Presented here are 2 T cell receptor beta chains from one specimen sequenced in a study of T cell repertoires in ileal Crohn's disease. Data came from immunoSEQ multiplex PCR; TCRdb stores just in-frame clones and leaves some out. The sample has over 12,000 clones; about 84% are singletons. The sample consisted of ileal tissue. The source is an adult with Crohn's disease.

V gene TRBV7-8 combines with J gene TRBJ2-1, with D possibly TRBD1 on 7 matching bases. In germline, CDR1 is SGHVS, CDR2 FQNEAQ. CDR3 length: 14 amino acids. Trimming removed 5 bases at V and 9 bases at J, with 17 bases between. CDR3 in DNA: TGTGCCAGCAGCCTCCCTCAGGGGGGCACTGAGCAGTTCTTC. It translates to CASSLPQGGTEQFF.

The genes are TRBV19 and TRBJ1-2; 9 nucleotides line up with TRBD1. This CDR3 is built from 15 residues. The V segment lost 6 bases and the J segment 7 bases; nucleotides outside the gene matches: 12. Per germline, CDR1 LNHDA and CDR2 SQIVND (reference sequence). The CDR3 sequence is CASRIPGQGESGYTF. As DNA, the CDR3 is TGTGCCAGTAGGATCCCGGGACAGGGCGAGAGTGGCTACACCTTC.